Described below is a single T cell receptor beta chain sequence and its context. Antigen: not known. The treatment denotes: roughly 20 received Ad26.COV2.S at low or high dose, single or two shots; several received placebo; per-sample allocation not given. The samples date from day 63 after the first vaccine or placebo injection. Using immunoSEQ multiplex PCR, the repertoire was profiled, and TCRdb retains in-frame clones only, with some absent. The repertoire holds over 400,000 clones, with 89% as singletons. The entry originates in a study of Ad26.COV2.S vaccination and SARS-CoV-2 variants. Study context: Once or twice, 56 days apart, Ad26.COV2.S was delivered intramuscularly.

Study outcomes and limitations: Similar non-spike TCR breadth was observed in recipients of vaccine and of placebo. Possibly, TCR breadth and depth analyses underestimated total T cell responses. Vaccinees reportedly had broad spike-specific CD8+ and CD4+ T cell responses.

With 2 bases removed from V and 2 bases from J, the gap between germline ends came to 13 bases. CDR1 SGHNT and CDR2 YYREEE come from the germline V gene (reference sequence). This CDR3 has 16 amino acids. The source was peripheral blood, collected in a trial of Ad26.COV2.S vaccine versus placebo. The V call is TRBV5-4, the J call TRBJ1-4; perhaps TRBD1 as D (5 bases). This TCR was sampled from a person between 18 and 60 years old who received the Ad26.COV2.S COVID-19 vaccine or a placebo. CDR3 in amino acids: CASSLSGGRTNEKLFF. CDR3 DNA: TGTGCCAGCAGCTTATCCGGGGGGAGGACTAATGAAAAACTGTTTTTT.